This TCR beta chain stems from a study of shared clonotypes between healthy human individuals. On the study more broadly: CD4 naive and CD4 memory each took three plates per donor, while CD8 naive took two and CD8 memory one.

The CDR3 is 13 amino acids. CDR1 is LGHNA, CDR2 YNFKEQ, per germline. V lost 0 bases, J lost 5 bases, and 8 bases lay in between. Produced via immunoSEQ multiplex PCR; TCRdb's table is partial and in-frame only. The sample carries about 2 million clones, approximately 95% recorded once. Terminally differentiated effector memory CD45RA+ cells were excluded from the naive CD8 cells, which were CD45RO-negative and positively selected for CCR7. This clonotype was obtained from a man between 18 and 29 years old in good health. Material for sequencing was naive CD8+ T cells sorted from blood. The chain employs TRBV4-2 and TRBJ2-7, with D uncertain. The CDR3 nucleotides read TGTGCCAGCAGCCAAGACATCGCGAACGAGCAGTACTTC. Translation gives CASSQDIANEQYF.